Presented here are 23 T cell receptor beta chains from one specimen sequenced in a study of blood T cell repertoires in COVID-19. Repertoires were generated with immunoSEQ multiplex PCR, while TCRdb's copy carries only in-frame clones and drops some. There are roughly 120,000 clones in the sample; roughly 88% occur only once, and 7% to 9% lies in the top ten. Sample: peripheral blood. These receptors originate from a woman of 80 years or more with active or convalescent COVID-19.

V gene TRBV20-1 combines with J gene TRBJ1-5; the D is unclear. The CDR3 runs to 12 residues. CDR1 and CDR2 (germline): DFQATT, SNEGSKA (reference sequence). V dropped 3 bases and J dropped 5 bases, with 8 bases sitting between them. CDR3 sequence reads: CSASPDHQPQHF. CDR3 DNA: TGCAGTGCTAGTCCAGATCATCAGCCCCAGCATTTT.

The V and J genes are TRBV19 and TRBJ1-3; the match to TRBD1 covers 7 bases. V dropped 6 bases and J dropped 2; count of bases not matched to a gene: 4. The CDR3 extends over 14 amino acids. Germline CDR1 and CDR2: LNHDA and SQIVND (reference sequence). The CDR3 sequence: CASSTQGAGNTIYF. The CDR3 DNA is TGTGCCAGTAGCACCCAGGGGGCTGGAAACACCATATATTTT.

V gene TRBV9 combines with J gene TRBJ2-5, with 8 bases matching TRBD1. CDR1 is SGDLS, CDR2 YYNGEE, per germline. The CDR3 extends over 15 amino acids. The J segment lost 7 bases and the V segment lost 4 bases, leaving 12 bases of the junction unmatched. The CDR3 here is CASSPRGGQDGTQYF. CDR3 sequence (DNA): TGTGCCAGCAGCCCCCGAGGGGGACAGGATGGGACCCAGTACTTC.

The chain couples TRBV19 to TRBJ2-7; possible D gene TRBD1, 5 bases. In germline, CDR1 is LNHDA, CDR2 SQIVND (reference sequence). The ends were cut back, 3 bases at V and 12 bases at J, with 18 bases in the middle. The length of the CDR3 is 13 residues. This chain's CDR3 is CASSIDFGGARYF. The CDR3 DNA is TGTGCCAGTAGTATTGACTTCGGTGGGGCTCGGTACTTC.

The CDR3 DNA sequence: TGCGCCAGCAGCCTTAGGACTAGCGGAACTTACAATGAGCAGTTCTTC. Encoded protein: CASSLRTSGTYNEQFF. J is TRBJ2-1 and V is TRBV4-1; 10 nucleotides match TRBD2. Germline CDR1 reads MGHRA; CDR2 reads YSYEKL. The length of the CDR3 is 16 residues. With 4 bases clipped from V and 4 bases from J, the junction kept 7 bases outside the gene matches.

The rearrangement links TRBV5-4 to TRBJ2-2; D is undetermined. The V gene's germline CDR1 is SGHNT and CDR2 YYREEE (reference sequence). The CDR3 is 14 residues long. Trimming removed 0 bases from V and 11 bases from J, with 14 bases in between. The chain's CDR3 is CASSLEERPSELFF. The CDR3 DNA is TGTGCCAGCAGCTTGGAAGAGCGCCCTTCCGAGCTGTTTTTT.

V and J are TRBV14 and TRBJ2-3; 7 positions match TRBD1. The V gene's germline CDR1 is SGHDN and CDR2 FVKESK. CDR3 length: 16 residues. The V segment lost 3 bases and the J segment 3 bases; nucleotides outside the gene matches: 9. The CDR3 sequence: CASSQGDSVLTDTQYF. The CDR3, as DNA: TGTGCCAGCAGCCAGGGGGACAGCGTATTGACAGATACGCAGTATTTT.

The chain carries TRBV10-3 and TRBJ2-7, with 12 bases that match TRBD2. Germline V gene data show CDR1 as ENHRY and CDR2 as SYGVKD. The CDR3 spans 16 residues. V shed 3 bases and J 1 base; nucleotides not matched to a gene: 4. CDR3 DNA sequence: TGTGCCATCAGTGATCTAGCGGGAGGGGGATCCTACGAGCAGTACTTC. Amino acid sequence: CAISDLAGGGSYEQYF.

This clone was counted a few times. The genes are TRBV7-9 and TRBJ1-5, with 12 bases aligning to TRBD1. Per the germline V gene, CDR1 is SEHNR and CDR2 is FQNEAQ (reference sequence). The V segment lost 3 bases and the J segment 7 bases; nucleotides outside the gene matches: 1. The CDR3 consists of 14 residues. DNA for the CDR3: TGTGCCAGCAGCTTTGGGACAGGGGGCCAGCCCCAGCATTTT. It translates to CASSFGTGGQPQHF. The entire variable domain, with the rest obtained from reference TRBV7-9 and TRBJ1-5, is as follows: DTGVSQNPRHKITKRGQNVTFRCDPISEHNRLYWYRQTLGQGPEFLTYFQNEAQLEKSRLLSDRFSAERPKGSFSTLEIQRTEQGDSAMYLCASSFGTGGQPQHFGDGTRLSIL.

The chain carries TRBV3-1 (or the pseudogene TRBV3-2) and TRBJ2-3; 10 bases are shared with TRBD2. The V and J ends lost 2 bases and 6 bases, in that order; junction bases with no gene match: 8. This CDR3 region has 16 residues. Germline-derived CDR1 and CDR2 are LGHDT and YNNKEL (reference sequence). CDR3 residues: CASSQRGQREGDTQYF. The CDR3 coding sequence is TGTGCCAGCAGCCAAAGGGGCCAGCGGGAGGGGGATACGCAGTATTTT.

The chain has TRBV7-9 and TRBJ2-3; D is perhaps TRBD1 (6 bases). V lost 4 bases, J lost 1 base, and 12 bases lay in between. In germline, CDR1 is SEHNR, CDR2 FQNEAQ (reference sequence). The CDR3 has 15 amino acids. The CDR3 spells CASSSTKGGTDTQYF. The CDR3 DNA sequence: TGTGCCAGCAGCTCAACCAAGGGGGGCACAGATACGCAGTATTTT.

This sequence joins TRBV28 and TRBJ2-3; 7 nucleotides match TRBD1. After removal of 1 base from V and 4 bases from J, the junction contained 5 bases not matched to a gene. The CDR3 sequence is 15 residues long. Germline V gene sequence: CDR1 MDHEN, CDR2 SYDVKM. CDR3 region: CASSLSLTGADTQYF. The CDR3 nucleotides read TGTGCCAGCAGTTTATCCCTAACAGGGGCAGATACGCAGTATTTT. Filled out from reference TRBV28 and TRBJ2-3, the complete variable domain reads DVKVTQSSRYLVKRTGEKVFLECVQDMDHENMFWYRQDPGLGLRLIYFSYDVKMKEKGDIPEGYSVSREKKERFSLILESASTNQTSMYLCASSLSLTGADTQYFGPGTRLTVL.

V usage is TRBV10-3 and J usage is TRBJ2-1; no reliable D call. CDR3 length equals 19 residues. The V end lost 4 bases, the J end lost 4 bases, and 26 bases lay between the germline ends. From germline, CDR1 is ENHRY and CDR2 SYGVKD. This CDR3 is CAISVSRLGKESAYNEQFF. CDR3 sequence (DNA): TGTGCCATCAGTGTATCAAGACTCGGTAAAGAGTCGGCATACAATGAGCAGTTCTTC.

CDR3 residues: CASSLLPAGVPGEQYF. In nucleotides, the CDR3 is TGTGCCAGCAGCTTATTGCCGGCGGGAGTCCCCGGCGAGCAGTACTTC. The chain employs TRBV7-3 and TRBJ2-7; 7 bases are a match to TRBD2. The germline V gene encodes CDR1 SGHTA and CDR2 FQGTGA. Trimming removed 2 bases from V and 6 bases from J; junction bases left unmatched: 13. The CDR3 contains 16 residues.

V usage is TRBV28 and J usage is TRBJ1-1; 8 bases align to TRBD1. The CDR3 is made up of 15 amino acids. After removal of 1 base from V and 8 bases from J, the junction contained 9 bases not matched to a gene. From germline, CDR1 is MDHEN and CDR2 SYDVKM. DNA for the CDR3: TGTGCCAGCAGTTTATACCAGGGACAGGACATCGAAGCTTTCTTT. Translated: CASSLYQGQDIEAFF.

J is TRBJ2-5 and V is TRBV6-5; no clear D. V dropped 0 bases and J dropped 0 bases, with 8 bases sitting between them. The CDR3 extends over 15 amino acids. CDR1 MNHEY and CDR2 SVGAGI come from the germline V gene. The CDR3 loop reads CASSYSGLYQETQYF. CDR3 coding DNA: TGTGCCAGCAGTTACTCGGGCCTCTACCAAGAGACCCAGTACTTC.

This rearrangement joins TRBV5-1 to TRBJ2-5; 7 bases align to TRBD2. The germline gives CDR1 SGHRS, CDR2 YFSETQ. With 0 bases clipped from V and 4 bases from J, the junction kept 6 bases outside the gene matches. The CDR3 runs 15 residues. CDR3 residues: CASSLEVAGVETQYF. The CDR3 coding sequence is TGCGCCAGCAGCTTGGAAGTAGCGGGCGTAGAGACCCAGTACTTC. Based on the CDR3 plus reference TRBV5-1 and TRBJ2-5, the full variable domain is KAGVTQTPRYLIKTRGQQVTLSCSPISGHRSVSWYQQTPGQGLQFLFEYFSETQRNKGNFPGRFSGRQFSNSRSEMNVSTLELGDSALYLCASSLEVAGVETQYFGPGTRLLVL.

The chain has TRBV7-9 and TRBJ2-3, with a possible D match to TRBD2 (5 bases). Trimming took off 0 bases at V and 5 bases at J, with 12 bases between the two ends. Germline lookup yields CDR1 SEHNR and CDR2 FQNEAQ (reference sequence). The CDR3 is 15 residues long. CDR3 DNA sequence: TGTGCCAGCAGCTTAGCGCTACTAGTGGTAGATACGCAGTATTTT. Encoded protein: CASSLALLVVDTQYF.

The V call is TRBV19, the J call TRBJ2-1; D remains unclear. There are 11 residues in the CDR3. V lost 3 bases and J lost 6, with 3 bases in between. The germline V gene encodes CDR1 LNHDA and CDR2 SQIVND (reference sequence). CDR3 DNA sequence: TGTGCCAGTAGTATTCGCAATGAGCAGTTCTTC. Protein sequence: CASSIRNEQFF.

In its sample, this clone was seen once. J is TRBJ2-3 and V is TRBV18, with 9 nucleotides matching TRBD2. The CDR3 extends over 14 amino acids. Per the germline V gene, CDR1 is KGHSH and CDR2 is LQKENI. V was clipped by 5 bases and J by 6 bases; unmatched bases: 6. DNA for the CDR3: TGTGCCAGCTCAGCCCGGACTAGCGTCGATACGCAGTATTTT. Its protein product is CASSARTSVDTQYF.

This clone has just a few counts. The rearrangement uses TRBV27 and TRBJ2-7, with TRBD1 identical over 7 bases. The germline gives CDR1 MNHEY, CDR2 SMNVEV (reference sequence). The CDR3 has 11 residues. J gave up 6 bases and V 8 bases, and 4 bases lay outside the gene matches. CDR3 sequence: CASSRQGEQYF. The DNA of the CDR3 is TGTGCCAGCTCGCGACAGGGCGAGCAGTACTTC.

The V call is TRBV10-3, the J call TRBJ2-1, with 11 positions matching TRBD1. V was clipped by 3 bases and J by 7 bases; unmatched bases: 8. Germline CDR1 is ENHRY and CDR2 is SYGVKD. This CDR3 contains 16 residues. CDR3 coding DNA: TGTGCCATCAGTGAACCCGGACAGGGGGCGGGGAATGAGCAGTTCTTC. As protein: CAISEPGQGAGNEQFF.

This chain links TRBV9 with TRBJ2-7; TRBD2 might be the D (6 bases). V was shortened by 3 bases and J by 2 bases, with 12 bases between the two germline ends. Germline CDR1 and CDR2: SGDLS and YYNGEE. This CDR3 comprises 14 residues. CDR3 DNA: TGTGCCAGCAGCGCCCGGGAGATAACCTACGAGCAGTACTTC. Protein: CASSAREITYEQYF.